What follows are 28 T cell receptor beta chains derived from one specimen sequenced in a study of blood T cell repertoires in COVID-19. Only in-frame clones appear in the TCRdb table, and some are missing; sequencing was by immunoSEQ multiplex PCR. The sample carries about 140,000 clones, 80% recorded once. The specimen sequenced was peripheral blood. Receptors were obtained from a man in his 70s who had recovered from COVID-19.

The sample holds a few counts of this clone. The chain recombines TRBV30 with TRBJ1-1; 9 bases map to TRBD1. The V and J ends lost 7 bases and 4 bases, in that order; junction bases with no gene match: 7. The CDR3 is 13 residues long. In germline, CDR1 is GTSNPN, CDR2 SVGIG (reference sequence). CDR3 bases: TGTGCCTCCGGACAGGGGATGGGCACTGAAGCTTTCTTT. It codes for CASGQGMGTEAFF.

In this sample, this clone turned up a few times. J is TRBJ2-7 and V is TRBV14, with 11 nucleotides matching TRBD2. Germline V lookup: CDR1 SGHDN, CDR2 FVKESK. After removal of 3 bases from V and 2 bases from J, the junction contained 9 bases not matched to a gene. The CDR3 extends over 17 amino acids. CDR3 coding DNA: TGTGCCAGCAGCCAGCTACCAGGGACTAGCGGAGCCTACGAGCAGTACTTC. It is translated as CASSQLPGTSGAYEQYF.

The chain is built from TRBV5-1 and TRBJ2-3; TRBD1 matches 7 bases. The germline V gene encodes CDR1 SGHRS and CDR2 YFSETQ. CDR3 size: 16 residues. V gave up 0 bases and J gave up 0 bases; unmatched junction bases: 4. CDR3 coding DNA: TGCGCCAGCAGCTTGGTAGGGGGCCCAAGCACAGATACGCAGTATTTT. Translating it yields CASSLVGGPSTDTQYF.

The chain couples TRBV27 to TRBJ2-3; possibly TRBD1 for D (6 bases). CDR1 and CDR2 (germline): MNHEY, SMNVEV (reference sequence). V was shortened by 5 bases and J by 0 bases, with 15 bases between the two germline ends. This CDR3 is built from 16 residues. CDR3 loop: CASSPRTQGSTDTQYF. CDR3 sequence (DNA): TGTGCCAGCAGTCCAAGAACACAGGGCAGCACAGATACGCAGTATTTT.

The CDR3 protein is CASSPSASDTQYF. The CDR3 nucleotides read TGTGCCAGCTCACCTAGCGCCTCAGATACGCAGTATTTT. The chain uses TRBV18 and TRBJ2-3; a weak D match, TRBD2 (5 bases). Germline V gene sequence: CDR1 KGHSH, CDR2 LQKENI. CDR3 length: 13 residues. The V and J ends lost 3 bases and 4 bases respectively, with 8 bases between them. The full variable domain, with the rest looked up from reference TRBV18 and TRBJ2-3, is NAGVMQNPRHLVRRRGQEARLRCSPMKGHSHVYWYRQLPEEGLKFMVYLQKENIIDESGMPKERFSAEFPKEGPSILRIQQVVRGDSAAYFCASSPSASDTQYFGPGTRLTVL.

In this sample, this clone turned up once. The CDR3: CSVEGLAGRYNEQFF. The CDR3 DNA follows: TGCAGCGTTGAAGGACTAGCGGGGCGTTACAATGAGCAGTTCTTC. V gene TRBV29-1 combines with J gene TRBJ2-1, with 11 bases matching TRBD2. The CDR3 has 15 amino acids. V was pared by 1 base and J by 4 bases, with 3 bases of the junction left unmatched. Germline lookup yields CDR1 SQVTM and CDR2 ANQGSEA.

CDR3 loop: CASSPGQGRMNTEAFF. Written as DNA, the CDR3 is TGTGCCAGCAGCCCTGGACAGGGACGGATGAACACTGAAGCTTTCTTT. The chain carries TRBV3-1 (or the pseudogene TRBV3-2) and TRBJ1-1; 8 nucleotides align to TRBD1. This CDR3 contains 16 residues. Germline assignment: CDR1 LGHDT and CDR2 YNNKEL (reference sequence). Trimming at V came to 4 bases and at J to 0 bases, leaving 7 bases not matched to a gene.

The chain has TRBV19 and TRBJ2-1; D might be TRBD1 (6 bases). Per germline, CDR1 LNHDA and CDR2 SQIVND (reference sequence). The CDR3 covers 15 residues. Deletions cut 2 bases from V and 1 base from J, with 9 bases between. Here the CDR3 reads CASSIYGTSYNEQFF. The CDR3 DNA is TGTGCCAGTAGTATATACGGGACATCCTACAATGAGCAGTTCTTC.

J is TRBJ1-5 and V is TRBV6-5, with D unresolved. V shed 2 bases and J shed 4 bases, with 6 bases lying between them. The length of the CDR3 is 13 residues. Germline assignment: CDR1 MNHEY and CDR2 SVGAGI. CDR3 loop: CASSYKYNQPQHF. The CDR3 region has the DNA TGTGCCAGCAGTTACAAATATAATCAGCCCCAGCATTTT.

V gene TRBV6-6 combines with J gene TRBJ2-5, with D possibly matching TRBD1 (5 bases). Germline CDR1 reads MNHNY; CDR2 reads SVGAGI (reference sequence). The CDR3 has 14 amino acids. V lost 0 bases and J 5 bases, leaving 10 bases between the germline ends. CDR3 amino acids: CASSYSNKGETQYF. The CDR3 nucleotides read TGTGCCAGCAGTTACTCTAATAAGGGGGAGACCCAGTACTTC.

This clone showed up just a few times. This chain connects TRBV6-5 to TRBJ1-2; maybe TRBD1 (5 bases). CDR3 length: 14 residues. Deletions cut 4 bases from V and 7 bases from J, with 16 bases between. Germline assignment: CDR1 MNHEY and CDR2 SVGAGI. Here the CDR3 reads CASSSWGESSGYTF. As DNA, the CDR3 is TGTGCCAGCAGTTCGTGGGGGGAAAGCAGTGGCTACACCTTC.

V gene TRBV3-1 (or the pseudogene TRBV3-2) combines with J gene TRBJ2-1, with D possibly matching TRBD2 (5 bases). V dropped 1 base and J dropped 5 bases, with 12 bases sitting between them. CDR3 length: 15 residues. Germline lookup yields CDR1 LGHDT and CDR2 YNNKEL (reference sequence). The DNA of the CDR3 is TGTGCCAGCAGCCAAGGAGTCGCGGGCCACAATGAGCAGTTCTTC. This translates into CASSQGVAGHNEQFF.

The J gene is TRBJ1-2, the V gene TRBV19, with TRBD1 matching over 7 bases. Looked up from germline, CDR1 is LNHDA and CDR2 is SQIVND (reference sequence). This CDR3 has 12 amino acids. V gave up 5 bases and J gave up 6 bases; unmatched junction bases: 3. The CDR3 sequence is CASSSTGHGYTF. The CDR3 nucleotides are TGTGCCAGTAGTTCGACAGGGCATGGCTACACCTTC.

V and J are TRBV2 and TRBJ1-5, with a possible D match to TRBD1 (5 bases). The CDR3 is 15 amino acids. V lost 4 bases to trimming and J lost 1 base, with 11 bases between them. Germline V gene data show CDR1 as SNHLY and CDR2 as FYNNEI. The CDR3 reads CASSARTISNQPQHF. CDR3 sequence (DNA): TGTGCCAGCAGTGCCCGGACAATCAGCAATCAGCCCCAGCATTTT.

The V and J genes are TRBV18 and TRBJ1-5; 8 nucleotides line up with TRBD1. The CDR3 has 14 amino acids. The junction had 2 bases not matched to a gene; V was cut back by 3 bases and J by 4 bases. The germline CDR1 and CDR2 sequences are KGHSH and LQKENI. The CDR3 is CASSPTGGNQPQHF. In DNA, the CDR3 is TGTGCCAGCTCACCCACAGGGGGAAATCAGCCCCAGCATTTT. The full variable domain, its missing parts supplied by reference TRBV18 and TRBJ1-5, is NAGVMQNPRHLVRRRGQEARLRCSPMKGHSHVYWYRQLPEEGLKFMVYLQKENIIDESGMPKERFSAEFPKEGPSILRIQQVVRGDSAAYFCASSPTGGNQPQHFGDGTRLSIL.

This rearrangement joins TRBV30 to TRBJ2-7; the match to TRBD1 covers 7 bases. The germline V gene has CDR1 GTSNPN and CDR2 SVGIG (reference sequence). J was trimmed by 13 bases and V by 4 bases; bases with no gene match: 13. CDR3 size: 12 residues. Written as DNA, the CDR3 is TGTGCCTGGAACCTTTTTGGGCAGGGGGTTTACTTC. This codes for CAWNLFGQGVYF.

The chain recombines TRBV15 with TRBJ2-1; perhaps TRBD2 as D (6 bases). From germline, CDR1 is LNHNV and CDR2 YYDKDF (reference sequence). CDR3 length: 14 residues. Trimming pared 0 bases from V and 10 bases from J, leaving 13 bases between. The CDR3 loop is CATSRDWASAEQFF. The DNA for the CDR3 is TGTGCCACCAGCAGAGATTGGGCTAGCGCAGAGCAGTTCTTC.

CDR3 nucleotide sequence: TGTGCCAGCAGCAAGGGGGGGAAGTCGAACACTGAAGCTTTCTTT. This codes for CASSKGGKSNTEAFF. The V gene is TRBV11-3, the J gene TRBJ1-1; the D gene is possibly TRBD1 (6 bases). CDR3 size: 15 residues. Between the trimmed V and J ends, which lost 5 bases and 1 base, there was a span of 14 bases. The V gene's germline CDR1 is SGHNT and CDR2 YENEEA. The variable domain in full, with the rest retrieved from reference TRBV11-3 and TRBJ1-1, is EAGVVQSPRYKIIEKKQPVAFWCNPISGHNTLYWYLQNLGQGPELLIRYENEEAVDDSQLPKDRFSAERLKGVDSTLKIQPAELGDSAVYLCASSKGGKSNTEAFFGQGTRLTVV.

This chain connects TRBV11-2 to TRBJ2-1; possible D gene TRBD2, 5 bases. Trimming left V 3 bases short and J 5 bases short, with 14 bases between. Germline V gene data show CDR1 as SGHAT and CDR2 as FQNNGV. The CDR3 consists of 15 residues. The CDR3 sequence: CASSLGGEGHNEQFF. CDR3 nucleotide sequence: TGTGCCAGCAGCTTGGGCGGTGAGGGCCACAATGAGCAGTTCTTC. Filled out from reference TRBV11-2 and TRBJ2-1, the complete variable domain reads EAGVAQSPRYKIIEKRQSVAFWCNPISGHATLYWYQQILGQGPKLLIQFQNNGVVDDSQLPKDRFSAERLKGVDSTLKIQPAKLEDSAVYLCASSLGGEGHNEQFFGPGTRLTVL.

The chain links TRBV7-9 to TRBJ2-6, with a weak D call TRBD2 (6 bases). The V end was cut by 6 bases, the J end by 0 bases, with 18 bases between. The CDR3 contains 18 residues. The germline V gene has CDR1 SEHNR and CDR2 FQNEAQ (reference sequence). The DNA for the CDR3 is TGTGCCAGCAGTTTCACCTCCGGGACTCTCTCTGGGGCCAACGTCCTGACTTTC. Residues: CASSFTSGTLSGANVLTF.

The chain links TRBV15 to TRBJ2-2, with TRBD2 matching 8 bases. The CDR3 consists of 15 residues. Germline trimming cut 6 bases from V and 1 base from J; bases unmatched to any gene: 4. Germline V CDR1 and CDR2: LNHNV, YYDKDF (reference sequence). The CDR3 is CATRESGRNTGELFF. In nucleotides, the CDR3 is TGTGCCACCAGGGAGAGCGGGAGGAACACCGGGGAGCTGTTTTTT.

There are a few counts of this clone. The chain employs TRBV6-5 and TRBJ1-1; the D is unclear. This CDR3 contains 11 residues. V lost 6 bases, J lost 8 bases, and 10 bases lay in between. Germline V lookup: CDR1 MNHEY, CDR2 SVGAGI. In DNA form, the CDR3 reads TGTGCCAGCAGAACAGAACGAGAAGCTTTCTTT. Amino acid sequence: CASRTEREAFF.

The chain joins TRBV19 to TRBJ1-6; 8 bases map to TRBD1. There are 13 residues in the CDR3. Germline V gene sequence: CDR1 LNHDA, CDR2 SQIVND (reference sequence). The V segment lost 5 bases and the J segment 9 bases; nucleotides outside the gene matches: 3. CDR3 sequence (DNA): TGTGCCAGTAGTCAGGACAGGGCTTCACCCCTCCACTTT. Amino acid sequence: CASSQDRASPLHF.

The J gene is TRBJ2-3, the V gene TRBV12-3 or TRBV12-4; D gene uncertain. The CDR3 length is 11 residues. Trimming took off 5 bases at V and 6 bases at J, with 6 bases between the two ends. This chain's CDR3 is CASSIRDTQYF. CDR3 nucleotides: TGTGCCAGCAGTATCCGGGATACGCAGTATTTT.

The chain couples TRBV18 to TRBJ2-1, with 7 bases identical to TRBD2. Germline loops: CDR1 KGHSH, CDR2 LQKENI. There are 15 residues in the CDR3. The V segment lost 1 base and the J segment 8 bases; nucleotides outside the gene matches: 8. The CDR3 coding sequence is TGTGCCAGCTCACCACGTCGGGGAGGGCCAGATGAGCAGTTCTTC. Protein sequence: CASSPRRGGPDEQFF.

The V and J genes are TRBV4-3 and TRBJ2-1; possible D gene TRBD2, 7 bases. The length of the CDR3 is 16 residues. The V gene lost 1 base and the J gene lost 2 bases, with 12 bases spanning the gap. Per germline, CDR1 LGHNA and CDR2 YSLEER. Here the CDR3 reads CASSQGPRGPYNEQFF. CDR3 DNA sequence: TGCGCCAGCAGCCAAGGGCCGCGGGGGCCCTACAATGAGCAGTTCTTC.

The CDR3 loop reads CASSDRSWGNQPQHF. The CDR3 nucleotides read TGTGCCAGCAGTGACAGGTCATGGGGCAATCAGCCCCAGCATTTT. The chain recombines TRBV27 with TRBJ1-5; tentative D call: TRBD1 (6 bases). The CDR3 has 15 amino acids. Trimming took off 5 bases at V and 2 bases at J, with 13 bases between the two ends. CDR1 MNHEY and CDR2 SMNVEV come from the germline V gene (reference sequence).

The genes are TRBV5-1 and TRBJ1-5; no firm D call. The CDR3 spans 15 residues. Germline assignment: CDR1 SGHRS and CDR2 YFSETQ. The germline V and J ends were trimmed by 0 bases and 6 bases, with 13 bases remaining between them. The CDR3 region is CASSLVGREGQPQHF. As DNA, the CDR3 is TGCGCCAGCAGCTTGGTAGGTAGGGAGGGTCAGCCCCAGCATTTT.